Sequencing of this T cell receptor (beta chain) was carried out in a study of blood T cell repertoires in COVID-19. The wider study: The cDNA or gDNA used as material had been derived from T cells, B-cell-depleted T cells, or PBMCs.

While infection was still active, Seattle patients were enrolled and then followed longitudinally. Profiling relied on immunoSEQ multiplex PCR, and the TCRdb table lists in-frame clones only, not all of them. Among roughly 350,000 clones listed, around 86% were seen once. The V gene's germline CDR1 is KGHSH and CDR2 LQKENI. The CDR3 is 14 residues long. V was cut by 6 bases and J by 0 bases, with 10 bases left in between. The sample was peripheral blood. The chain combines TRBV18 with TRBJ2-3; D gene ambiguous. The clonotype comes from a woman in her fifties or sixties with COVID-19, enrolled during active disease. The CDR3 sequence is CASSSLPSTDTQYF. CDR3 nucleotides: TGTGCCAGCTCCTCCCTTCCTAGCACAGATACGCAGTATTTT.